Listed here are 9 T cell receptor beta chains from one sample, sequenced in a study of Ad26.COV2.S vaccination and SARS-CoV-2 variants. Data came from immunoSEQ multiplex PCR; TCRdb stores just in-frame clones and leaves some out. Among about 680,000 clones listed, 89% were seen once. Treatment indicated: 15 to 20 received Ad26.COV2.S at low or high dose, single or two shots; about 5 received placebo; per-sample allocation not given. Day 63 after the first injection of vaccine or placebo was the sampling time. The sequencing used peripheral blood, collected in a trial of Ad26.COV2.S vaccine versus placebo. These receptor sequences come from a person between 18 and 59 years old who received the Ad26.COV2.S COVID-19 vaccine or a placebo.

V usage is TRBV15 and J usage is TRBJ1-2, with 9 bases identical to TRBD1. The V segment lost 2 bases and the J segment 7 bases; nucleotides outside the gene matches: 11. The length of the CDR3 is 16 residues. Germline assignment: CDR1 LNHNV and CDR2 YYDKDF (reference sequence). DNA of the CDR3: TGTGCCACCAGCAGAATTTGGGACAGGGAGGGAGGTGGCTACACCTTC. This sequence encodes CATSRIWDREGGGYTF.

The rearrangement links TRBV12-5 to TRBJ2-1; D remains ambiguous. The ends were cut back, 0 bases at V and 7 bases at J, with 7 bases in the middle. From germline, CDR1 is LGHNT and CDR2 FRNRAP. The CDR3 is made up of 13 amino acids. In nucleotides, the CDR3 is TGTGCTAGTGGTTTGGTATACTGGAATGAGCAGTTCTTC. Translation gives CASGLVYWNEQFF.

The V gene is TRBV18, the J gene TRBJ2-1, with a tentative D call TRBD2 (5 bases). Looked up from germline, CDR1 is KGHSH and CDR2 is LQKENI. CDR3 length: 13 amino acids. Trimming shortened V by 0 bases and J by 7 bases, and 7 bases separated the two germline ends. The CDR3 sequence: CASSPPGANEQFF. The CDR3 DNA is TGTGCCAGCTCACCACCGGGAGCAAATGAGCAGTTCTTC. The whole variable domain, filled in from reference TRBV18 and TRBJ2-1, reads NAGVMQNPRHLVRRRGQEARLRCSPMKGHSHVYWYRQLPEEGLKFMVYLQKENIIDESGMPKERFSAEFPKEGPSILRIQQVVRGDSAAYFCASSPPGANEQFFGPGTRLTVL.

The chain links TRBV2 to TRBJ2-3, with D unclear. The CDR3 runs 15 residues. Trimming cost V 8 bases and J 2 bases, with 17 bases left between them. Germline-derived CDR1 and CDR2 are SNHLY and FYNNEI. The CDR3 DNA sequence: TGTGCCAGCCTTTCTGAGAGGCACCTCACAGATACGCAGTATTTT. This codes for CASLSERHLTDTQYF.

This clone was picked up one time. The chain carries TRBV29-1 and TRBJ2-1; 7 nucleotides agree with TRBD2. The CDR3 length is 15 residues. With V trimmed by 6 bases and J by 7 bases, 15 bases remained unmatched. Per germline, CDR1 SQVTM and CDR2 ANQGSEA. This CDR3 is CSVLGFVGGDNEQFF. The CDR3 DNA sequence: TGCAGCGTCTTAGGATTTGTGGGAGGGGATAATGAGCAGTTCTTC.

As to this clone: Additional DNA sequences in this sample encode the identical CDR3. This chain connects TRBV11-2 to TRBJ2-7; D remains unclear. Trimming removed 5 bases at V and 3 bases at J, with 5 bases between. This CDR3 comprises 11 residues. In germline, CDR1 is SGHAT, CDR2 FQNNGV. The DNA for the CDR3 is TGTGCCAGCAGCCCGAGCTACGAGCAGTACTTC. It specifies CASSPSYEQYF.

This sequence joins TRBV30 and TRBJ1-5; D unresolved. Looked up from germline, CDR1 is GTSNPN and CDR2 is SVGIG (reference sequence). The CDR3 extends over 15 amino acids. V was cut by 4 bases and J by 6 bases, with 19 bases left in between. DNA for the CDR3: TGTGCCTGGAAGGCGAGGACCCCTCTTGGTCAGCCCCAGCATTTT. It specifies CAWKARTPLGQPQHF.

The chain couples TRBV27 to TRBJ2-3; maybe TRBD2 (6 bases). CDR3 length: 19 residues. CDR1 and CDR2 from the germline V gene are MNHEY and SMNVEV (reference sequence). The V end lost 5 bases, the J end lost 2 bases, and 26 bases lay between the germline ends. The chain's CDR3 is CASSPRDLVRGLYTDTQYF. CDR3 in DNA: TGTGCCAGCAGTCCCAGGGACCTAGTTAGGGGACTCTACACAGATACGCAGTATTTT.

This chain joins TRBV27 and TRBJ2-2; D unclear. V shed 5 bases and J shed 3 bases, with 1 base lying between them. Per the germline V gene, CDR1 is MNHEY and CDR2 is SMNVEV (reference sequence). The CDR3 is 11 amino acids. CDR3: CASSDTGELFF. The CDR3 nucleotides are TGTGCCAGCAGTGACACCGGGGAGCTGTTTTTT.